This T cell receptor (beta chain) originates from a study of cytomegalovirus exposure and HLA in healthy donors. General study results and limits: The study recorded 160 or so TCR beta chains that were cytomegalovirus-associated. Subsequent analysis showed first-cohort TCR clusters tending to co-occur in more than 95 validation repertoires. There were a few CMV-associated chains whose specificity for CMV antigens was confirmed in vitro.

As concerns this clone: Its antigen is unknown.

Germline V lookup: CDR1 KGHSH, CDR2 LQKENI. CDR3 length: 16 residues. With 5 bases clipped from V and 0 bases from J, the junction kept 4 bases outside the gene matches. Some clones are missing from TCRdb's copy, which holds only in-frame ones; the method was immunoSEQ multiplex PCR. In the table there are roughly 50,000 clones, 89% of which are singletons. This chain links TRBV18 with TRBJ2-1; 10 nucleotides line up with TRBD2. What was sequenced was PBMCs. This clonotype was sampled from a woman aged 18-35 years in good health and CMV-seropositive. For the CDR3, the DNA is TGTGCCAGCTCAAGAGCGGGGGGGTCCTCCTACAATGAGCAGTTCTTC. It encodes CASSRAGGSSYNEQFF. The variable domain in full, with the rest retrieved from reference TRBV18 and TRBJ2-1, is NAGVMQNPRHLVRRRGQEARLRCSPMKGHSHVYWYRQLPEEGLKFMVYLQKENIIDESGMPKERFSAEFPKEGPSILRIQQVVRGDSAAYFCASSRAGGSSYNEQFFGPGTRLTVL.